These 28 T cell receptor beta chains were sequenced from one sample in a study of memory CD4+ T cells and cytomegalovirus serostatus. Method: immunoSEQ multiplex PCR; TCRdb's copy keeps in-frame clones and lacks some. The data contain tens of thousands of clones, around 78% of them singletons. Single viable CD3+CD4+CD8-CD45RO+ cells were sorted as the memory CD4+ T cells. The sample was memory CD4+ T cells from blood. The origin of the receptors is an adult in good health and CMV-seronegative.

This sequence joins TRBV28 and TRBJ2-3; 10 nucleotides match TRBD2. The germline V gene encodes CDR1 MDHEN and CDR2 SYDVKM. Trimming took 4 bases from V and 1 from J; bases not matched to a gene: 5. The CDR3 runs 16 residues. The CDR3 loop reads CASSSHLAGGTDTQYF. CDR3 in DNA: TGTGCCAGCAGTTCCCATCTAGCGGGAGGCACAGATACGCAGTATTTT.

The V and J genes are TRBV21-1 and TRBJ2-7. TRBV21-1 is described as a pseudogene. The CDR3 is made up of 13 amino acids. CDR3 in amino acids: CASSTPTGCEQYF. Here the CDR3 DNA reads TGTGCCAGCAGCACCCCGACCGGATGCGAGCAGTACTTC.

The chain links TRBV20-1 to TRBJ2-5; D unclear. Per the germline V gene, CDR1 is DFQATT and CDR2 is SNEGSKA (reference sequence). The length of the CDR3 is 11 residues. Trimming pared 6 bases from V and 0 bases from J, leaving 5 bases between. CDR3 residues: CSAQYQETQYF. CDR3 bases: TGCAGTGCGCAGTACCAAGAGACCCAGTACTTC.

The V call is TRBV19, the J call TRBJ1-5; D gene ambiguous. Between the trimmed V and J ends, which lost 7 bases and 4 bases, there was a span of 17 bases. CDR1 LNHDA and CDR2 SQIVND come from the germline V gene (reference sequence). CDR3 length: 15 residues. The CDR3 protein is CASKEGSGMNQPQHF. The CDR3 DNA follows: TGTGCCAGTAAGGAAGGCAGCGGGATGAATCAGCCCCAGCATTTT.

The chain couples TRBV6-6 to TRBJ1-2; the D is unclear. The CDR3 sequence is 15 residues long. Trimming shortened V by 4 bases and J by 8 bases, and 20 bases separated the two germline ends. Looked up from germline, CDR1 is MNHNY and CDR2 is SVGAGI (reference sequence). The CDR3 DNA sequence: TGTGCCAGCAGTTCGATGCTCCGGGCCCTTCCAGGCTACACCTTC. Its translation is CASSSMLRALPGYTF.

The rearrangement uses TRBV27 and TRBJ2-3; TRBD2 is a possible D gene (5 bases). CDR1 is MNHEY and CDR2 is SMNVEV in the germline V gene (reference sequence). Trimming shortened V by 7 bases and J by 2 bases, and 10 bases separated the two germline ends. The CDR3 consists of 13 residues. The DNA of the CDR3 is TGTGCCAGCAAGGTGGACTTCACAGATACGCAGTATTTT. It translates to CASKVDFTDTQYF.

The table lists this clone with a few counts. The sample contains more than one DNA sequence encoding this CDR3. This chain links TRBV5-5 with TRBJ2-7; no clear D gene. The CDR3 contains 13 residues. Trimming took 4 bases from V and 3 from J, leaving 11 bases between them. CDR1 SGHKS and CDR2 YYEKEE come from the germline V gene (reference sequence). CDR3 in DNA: TGTGCCAGCAGCCCGGGTCCCCGCTACGAGCAGTACTTC. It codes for CASSPGPRYEQYF.

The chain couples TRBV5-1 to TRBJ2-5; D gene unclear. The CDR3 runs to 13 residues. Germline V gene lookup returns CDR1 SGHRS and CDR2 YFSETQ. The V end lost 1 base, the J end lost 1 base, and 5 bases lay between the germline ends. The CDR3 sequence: CASSLMPQETQYF. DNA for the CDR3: TGCGCCAGCAGCTTGATGCCCCAAGAGACCCAGTACTTC.

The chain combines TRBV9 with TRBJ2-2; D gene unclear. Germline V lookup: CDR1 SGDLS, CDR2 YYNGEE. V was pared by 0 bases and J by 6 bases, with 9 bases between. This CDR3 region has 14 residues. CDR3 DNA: TGTGCCAGCAGCGTAGGAAGGGTTGCCGGGGAGCTGTTTTTT. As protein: CASSVGRVAGELFF.

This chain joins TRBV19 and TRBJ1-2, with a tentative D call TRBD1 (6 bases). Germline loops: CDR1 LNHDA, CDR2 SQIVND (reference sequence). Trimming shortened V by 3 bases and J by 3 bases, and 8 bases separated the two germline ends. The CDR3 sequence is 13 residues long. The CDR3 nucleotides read TGTGCCAGTAGTATTAACAGGGACTATGGCTACACCTTC. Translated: CASSINRDYGYTF.

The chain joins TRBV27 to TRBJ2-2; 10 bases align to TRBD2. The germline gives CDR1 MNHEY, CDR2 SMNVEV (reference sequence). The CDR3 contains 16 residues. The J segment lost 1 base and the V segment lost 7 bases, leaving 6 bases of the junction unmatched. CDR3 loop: CASKQAGGRNTGELFF. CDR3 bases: TGTGCCAGCAAGCAAGCGGGAGGGAGGAACACCGGGGAGCTGTTTTTT.

CDR3 bases: TGTGCCAGCAGCTTAGGACCAGAATGGGATACGCAGTATTTT. Encoded protein: CASSLGPEWDTQYF. The chain carries TRBV7-8 and TRBJ2-3; D is ambiguous. The CDR3 totals 14 residues. V gave up 1 base and J gave up 6 bases, with 11 bases separating them. Germline CDR1 reads SGHVS; CDR2 reads FQNEAQ.

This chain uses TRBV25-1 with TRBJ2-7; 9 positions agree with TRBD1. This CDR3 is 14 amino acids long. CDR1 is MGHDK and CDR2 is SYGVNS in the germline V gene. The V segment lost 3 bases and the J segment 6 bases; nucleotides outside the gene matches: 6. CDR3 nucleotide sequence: TGTGCCAGCAGTGAGGGACAGGGATGGAGCGAGCAGTACTTC. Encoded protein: CASSEGQGWSEQYF.

CDR3 in DNA: TGTGCCAGCATTTCGGGACAGGGCTCCTACGAGCAGTACTTC. It encodes CASISGQGSYEQYF. V and J are TRBV6-1 and TRBJ2-7; TRBD1 aligns across 9 bases. This CDR3 spans 14 amino acids. CDR1 and CDR2 (germline): MNHNS, SASEGT. Trimming at V came to 7 bases and at J to 0 bases, leaving 4 bases not matched to a gene.

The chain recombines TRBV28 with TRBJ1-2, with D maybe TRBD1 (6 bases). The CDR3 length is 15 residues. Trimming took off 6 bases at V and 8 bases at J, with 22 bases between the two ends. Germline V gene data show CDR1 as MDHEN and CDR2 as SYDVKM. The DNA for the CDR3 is TGTGCCAGCAGCGTGAACTCAGGGGCCAGAGGAGGCTACACCTTC. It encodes CASSVNSGARGGYTF.

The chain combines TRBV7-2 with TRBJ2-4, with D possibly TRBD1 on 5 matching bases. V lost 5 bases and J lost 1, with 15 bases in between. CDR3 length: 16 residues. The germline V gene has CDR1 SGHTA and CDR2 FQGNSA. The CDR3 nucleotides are TGTGCCAGCAGCACCAGGGCCGATTGGGCCAAAAACATTCAGTACTTC. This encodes CASSTRADWAKNIQYF. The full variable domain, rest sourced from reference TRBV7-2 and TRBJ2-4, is GAGVSQSPSNKVTEKGKDVELRCDPISGHTALYWYRQSLGQGLEFLIYFQGNSAPDKSGLPSDRFSAERTGGSVSTLTIQRTQQEDSAVYLCASSTRADWAKNIQYFGAGTRLSVL.

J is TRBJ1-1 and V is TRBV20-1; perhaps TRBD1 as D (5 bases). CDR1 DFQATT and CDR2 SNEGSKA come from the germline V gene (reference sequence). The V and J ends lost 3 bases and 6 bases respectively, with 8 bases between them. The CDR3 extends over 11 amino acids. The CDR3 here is CSARRGAEAFF. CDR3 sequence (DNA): TGCAGTGCTAGGAGGGGCGCTGAAGCTTTCTTT.

The CDR3 DNA reads as TGTGCCAGCAGCGTAGGAGGGGAGAACACTGAAGCTTTCTTT. This translates into CASSVGGENTEAFF. This sequence joins TRBV9 and TRBJ1-1; D perhaps matches TRBD1 (5 bases). Germline CDR1 reads SGDLS; CDR2 reads YYNGEE. There are 14 residues in the CDR3. Trimming removed 0 bases from V and 1 base from J, with 7 bases in between. Looking up the rest from reference TRBV9 and TRBJ1-1 gives the full variable domain: DSGVTQTPKHLITATGQRVTLRCSPRSGDLSVYWYQQSLDQGLQFLIQYYNGEERAKGNILERFSAQQFPDLHSELNLSSLELGDSALYFCASSVGGENTEAFFGQGTRLTVV.

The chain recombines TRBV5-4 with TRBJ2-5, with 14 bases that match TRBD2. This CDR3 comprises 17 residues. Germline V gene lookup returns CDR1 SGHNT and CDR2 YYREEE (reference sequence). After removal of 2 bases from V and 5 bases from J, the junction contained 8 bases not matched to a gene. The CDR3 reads CASSLLPGLAGEETQYF. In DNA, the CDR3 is TGTGCCAGCAGCTTACTACCGGGACTAGCGGGAGAGGAGACCCAGTACTTC. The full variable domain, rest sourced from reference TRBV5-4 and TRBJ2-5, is ETGVTQSPTHLIKTRGQQVTLRCSSQSGHNTVSWYQQALGQGPQFIFQYYREEENGRGNFPPRFSGLQFPNYSSELNVNALELDDSALYLCASSLLPGLAGEETQYFGPGTRLLVL.

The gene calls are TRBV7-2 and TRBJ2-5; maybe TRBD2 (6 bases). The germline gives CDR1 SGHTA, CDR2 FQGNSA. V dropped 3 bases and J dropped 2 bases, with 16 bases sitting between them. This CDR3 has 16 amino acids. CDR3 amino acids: CASSFNGAGLQETQYF. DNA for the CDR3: TGTGCCAGCAGCTTTAACGGGGCGGGACTTCAAGAGACCCAGTACTTC.

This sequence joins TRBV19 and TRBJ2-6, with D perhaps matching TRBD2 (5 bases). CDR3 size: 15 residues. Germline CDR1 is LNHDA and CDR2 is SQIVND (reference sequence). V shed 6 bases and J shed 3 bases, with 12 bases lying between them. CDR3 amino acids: CASSKREGGANVLTF. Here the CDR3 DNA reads TGTGCCAGTAGCAAACGTGAGGGTGGGGCCAACGTCCTGACTTTC.

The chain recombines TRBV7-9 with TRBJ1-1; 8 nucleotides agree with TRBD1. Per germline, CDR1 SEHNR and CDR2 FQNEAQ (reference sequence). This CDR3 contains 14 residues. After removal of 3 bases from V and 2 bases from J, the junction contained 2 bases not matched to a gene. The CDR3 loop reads CASSFRGQNTEAFF. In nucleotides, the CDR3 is TGTGCCAGCAGCTTCAGGGGGCAAAACACTGAAGCTTTCTTT.

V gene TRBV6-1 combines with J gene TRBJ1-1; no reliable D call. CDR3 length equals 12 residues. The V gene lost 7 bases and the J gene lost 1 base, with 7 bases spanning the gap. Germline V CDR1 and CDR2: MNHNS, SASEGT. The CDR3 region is CASKAGNTEAFF. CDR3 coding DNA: TGTGCCAGCAAAGCAGGGAACACTGAAGCTTTCTTT.

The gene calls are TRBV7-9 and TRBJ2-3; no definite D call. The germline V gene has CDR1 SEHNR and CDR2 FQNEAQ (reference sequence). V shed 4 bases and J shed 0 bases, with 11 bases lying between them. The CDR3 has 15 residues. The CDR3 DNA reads TGTGCCAGCAGCTCCCAGCCCGCTAGCACAGATACGCAGTATTTT. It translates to CASSSQPASTDTQYF.

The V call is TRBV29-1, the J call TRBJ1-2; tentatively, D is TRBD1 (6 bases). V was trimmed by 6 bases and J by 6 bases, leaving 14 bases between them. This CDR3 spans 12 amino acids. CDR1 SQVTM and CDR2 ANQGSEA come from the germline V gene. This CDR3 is CSVDSSRDGYTF. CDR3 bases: TGCAGCGTGGACAGTTCTAGGGATGGCTACACCTTC.

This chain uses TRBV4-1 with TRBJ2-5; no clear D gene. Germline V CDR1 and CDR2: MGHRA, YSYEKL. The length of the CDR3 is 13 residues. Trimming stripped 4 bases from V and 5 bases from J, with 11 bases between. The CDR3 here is CASSPGPHETQYF. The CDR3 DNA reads TGCGCCAGCAGCCCAGGCCCCCATGAGACCCAGTACTTC.

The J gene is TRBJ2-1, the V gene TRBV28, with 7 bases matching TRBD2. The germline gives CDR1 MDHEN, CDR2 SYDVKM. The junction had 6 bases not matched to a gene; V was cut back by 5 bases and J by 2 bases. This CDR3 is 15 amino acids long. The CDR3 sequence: CASSPLAGAYNEQFF. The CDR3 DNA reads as TGTGCCAGCAGTCCGTTAGCGGGCGCCTACAATGAGCAGTTCTTC.

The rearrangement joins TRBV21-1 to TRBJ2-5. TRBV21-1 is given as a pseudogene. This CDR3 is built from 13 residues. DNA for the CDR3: TGTGCCATCCACCGTGACCAAAAAGAGACCCAGTACTTC. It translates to CAIHRDQKETQYF.